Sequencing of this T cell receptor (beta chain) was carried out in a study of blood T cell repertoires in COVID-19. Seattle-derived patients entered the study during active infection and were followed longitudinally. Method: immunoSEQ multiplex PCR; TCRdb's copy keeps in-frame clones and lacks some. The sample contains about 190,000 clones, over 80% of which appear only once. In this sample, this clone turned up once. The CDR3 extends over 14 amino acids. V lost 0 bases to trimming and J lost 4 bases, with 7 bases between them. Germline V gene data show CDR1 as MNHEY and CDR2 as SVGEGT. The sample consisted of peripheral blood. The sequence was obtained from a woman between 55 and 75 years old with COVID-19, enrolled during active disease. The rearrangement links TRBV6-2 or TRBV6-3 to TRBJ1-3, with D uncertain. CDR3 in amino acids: CASSYSTRGNTIYF. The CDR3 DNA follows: TGTGCCAGCAGTTACTCGACCAGGGGAAACACCATATATTTT.